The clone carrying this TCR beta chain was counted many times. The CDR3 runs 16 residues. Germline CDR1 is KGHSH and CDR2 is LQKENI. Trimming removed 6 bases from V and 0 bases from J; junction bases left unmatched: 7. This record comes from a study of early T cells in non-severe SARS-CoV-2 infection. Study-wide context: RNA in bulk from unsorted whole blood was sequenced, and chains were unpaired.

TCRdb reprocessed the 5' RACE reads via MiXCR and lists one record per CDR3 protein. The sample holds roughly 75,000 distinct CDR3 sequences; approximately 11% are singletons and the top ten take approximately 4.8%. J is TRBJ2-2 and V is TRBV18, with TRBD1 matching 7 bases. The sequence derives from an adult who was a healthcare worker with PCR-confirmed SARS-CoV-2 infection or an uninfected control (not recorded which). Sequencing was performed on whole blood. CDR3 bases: TGTGCCAGCTCCCCTCGACAGGGCCCGAACACCGGGGAGCTGTTTTTT. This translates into CASSPRQGPNTGELFF.